This T cell receptor (beta chain) was sequenced in a study of blood T cell repertoires in COVID-19. Turning to the study itself: Acute and convalescent COVID-19 samples came from the United States, Italy and Spain. Sample material is recorded as cDNA or gDNA derived from T cells, B-cell-depleted T cells, or PBMCs.

Methods used by the authors: Amplified reference gene primers provided the basis for estimating nucleated cell counts. TCRdb's table, derived via immunoSEQ multiplex PCR, lists solely in-frame clones and lacks some. From that table come the V and J calls and clone size; the DNA was used to work out D and trimming. The table lists about 170,000 clones, about nine tenths of them singletons. The sequenced material came from peripheral blood. The TCR sequence derives from a man aged 55 to 69 with acute or convalescent COVID-19.

Here the CDR3 reads CASSLALAGGEQFF. CDR3 bases: TGCGCCAGCAGCTTGGCTCTAGCGGGGGGAGAGCAGTTCTTC. The genes are TRBV5-1 and TRBJ2-1; 11 bases align to TRBD2. The V segment lost 0 bases and the J segment 10 bases; nucleotides outside the gene matches: 3. Per germline, CDR1 SGHRS and CDR2 YFSETQ. This CDR3 has 14 residues.